This entry features one TCR beta chain sequence. Its antigen is not identified. PCR involved 60 Vbeta and 13 Jbeta primers. This table comes from immunoSEQ multiplex PCR, and its TCRdb copy is limited to in-frame clones, with some not included. The table lists about 190,000 clones, approximately 77% of them singletons, with around 3.6% in the top ten. These data come from a study of cytomegalovirus exposure and HLA in healthy donors. Study-level points and caveats: Later analysis showed TCR association rates varying by HLA locus, highest for DRB1 and lowest for HLA-C. Sequencing had likely introduced a cluster of highly shared sequence variants as an artifact.

With V trimmed by 0 bases and J by 14 bases, 12 bases remained unmatched. CDR3 size: 15 residues. Germline V gene sequence: CDR1 SGHKS, CDR2 YYEKEE (reference sequence). The sequenced sample was PBMCs. The chain combines TRBV5-5 with TRBJ2-1, with 9 positions matching TRBD1. This receptor was taken from a man in his forties or fifties in good health and CMV-seropositive. CDR3 nucleotides: TGTGCCAGCAGCTTGGAACAGGGGGCGAATTTGGGTGAGTTCTTC. Its translation: CASSLEQGANLGEFF.